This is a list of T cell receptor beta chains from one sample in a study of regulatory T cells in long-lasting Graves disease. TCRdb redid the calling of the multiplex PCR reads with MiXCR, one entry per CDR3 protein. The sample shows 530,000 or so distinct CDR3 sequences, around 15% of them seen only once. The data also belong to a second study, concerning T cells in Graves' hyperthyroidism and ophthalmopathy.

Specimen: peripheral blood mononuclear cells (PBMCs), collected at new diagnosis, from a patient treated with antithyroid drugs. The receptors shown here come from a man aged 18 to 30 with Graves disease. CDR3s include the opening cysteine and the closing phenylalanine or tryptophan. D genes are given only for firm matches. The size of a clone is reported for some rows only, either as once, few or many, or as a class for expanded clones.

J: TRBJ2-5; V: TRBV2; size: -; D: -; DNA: TGTGCCAGCAGTGAATTAGATGGCCTTTGGGAGACCCAGTACTTC; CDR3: CASSELDGLWETQYF
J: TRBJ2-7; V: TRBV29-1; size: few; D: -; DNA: TGCAGCGTTGCAGAGCCCCCCTACGAGCAGTACTTC; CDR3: CSVAEPPYEQYF
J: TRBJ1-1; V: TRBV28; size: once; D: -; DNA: TGTGCCACCTCACTAGATCTGAACACTGAAGCTTTCTTT; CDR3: CATSLDLNTEAFF
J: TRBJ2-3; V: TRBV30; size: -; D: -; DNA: TGTGCCTGGAGTCCCCCTACCAGATCAGATACGCAGTATTTT; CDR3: CAWSPPTRSDTQYF
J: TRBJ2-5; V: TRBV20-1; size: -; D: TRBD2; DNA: TGCAGTGCTAAACTACCGGGACTAGTGGAGACCCAGTACTTC; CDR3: CSAKLPGLVETQYF
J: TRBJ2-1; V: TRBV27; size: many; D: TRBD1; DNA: TGTGCCAGCAGTTCCAATACAGGGGCGATTTCAAATGAGCAGTTCTTC; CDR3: CASSSNTGAISNEQFF
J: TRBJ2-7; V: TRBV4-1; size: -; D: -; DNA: TGCGCCAGCAGCCAAGCGGGCGGGACCAACTCCTACGAGCAGTACTTC; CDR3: CASSQAGGTNSYEQYF
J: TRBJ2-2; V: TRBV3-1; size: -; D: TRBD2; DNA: TGTGCCAGCAGCCACGGCTGGACTAGCGGGGGGAACACCGGGGAGCTGTTTTTT; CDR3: CASSHGWTSGGNTGELFF
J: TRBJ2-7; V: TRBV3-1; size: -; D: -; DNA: TGTGCCAGCAGCCAAGATAACCGGGCTTCAAGCTCCTACGAGCAGTACTTC; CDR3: CASSQDNRASSSYEQYF
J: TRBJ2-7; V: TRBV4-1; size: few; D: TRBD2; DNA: TGCGCCAGCAGCCAAGGAAGGAGCGGGGGACCTGAGGCCTACGAGCAGTACTTC; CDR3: CASSQGRSGGPEAYEQYF
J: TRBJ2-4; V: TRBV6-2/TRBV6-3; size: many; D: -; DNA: TGTGCCAGCAGTTACTCGAGAGTTAGGGGTGGGGCGGCCAAAAACATTCAGTACTTC; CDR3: CASSYSRVRGGAAKNIQYF
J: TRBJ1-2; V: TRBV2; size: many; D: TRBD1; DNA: TGTGCCAGCATTACTTTCCCAGGGGGCGATGGGGATGGCTACACCTTC; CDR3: CASITFPGGDGDGYTF
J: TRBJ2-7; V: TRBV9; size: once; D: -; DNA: TGTGCCAGCAGCCTAGGGACGGGGAGAAACGAGCAGTACTTC; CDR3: CASSLGTGRNEQYF
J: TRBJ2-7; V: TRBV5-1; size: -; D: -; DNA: TGCGCCAGCAGCTTGGCCATCTTCCCGGGCGAGCAGTACTTC; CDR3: CASSLAIFPGEQYF
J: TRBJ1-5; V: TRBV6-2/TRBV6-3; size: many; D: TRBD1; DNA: TGTGCCAGCAGTTACCCGGCTAAGACAGGGGGCGATCGTCATAGCAATCAGCCCCAGCATTTT; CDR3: CASSYPAKTGGDRHSNQPQHF
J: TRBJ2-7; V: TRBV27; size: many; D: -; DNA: TGTGCCAGCTCCGAGTGGGGGCAGCACGAGCAGTACTTC; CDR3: CASSEWGQHEQYF
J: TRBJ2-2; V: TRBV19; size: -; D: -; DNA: TGTGCCAGTAGTATACTGGCCGGGGAGCTGTTTTTT; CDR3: CASSILAGELFF
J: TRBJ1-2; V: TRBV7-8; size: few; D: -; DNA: TGTGCCAGCAGCTTAGCCGGAACTTTTTATGGCTACACCTTC; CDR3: CASSLAGTFYGYTF
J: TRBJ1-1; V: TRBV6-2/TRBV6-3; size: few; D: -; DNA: TGTGCCAGCACGCTAAGGGGCTCGCCTGAAGCTTTCTTT; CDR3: CASTLRGSPEAFF
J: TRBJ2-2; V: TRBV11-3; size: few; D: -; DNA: TGTGCCAGCAGCTTACCGCAGGAGCACCCCGGGGAGCTGTTTTTT; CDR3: CASSLPQEHPGELFF
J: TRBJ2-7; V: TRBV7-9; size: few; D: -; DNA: TGTGCCAGCAGCTCCCCGGCAACCTCCTACGAGCAGTACTTC; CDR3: CASSSPATSYEQYF
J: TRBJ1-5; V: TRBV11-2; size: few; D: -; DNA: TGTGCCAGCTCGAAAGGGGGGGGAAATCAGCCCCAGCATTTT; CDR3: CASSKGGGNQPQHF
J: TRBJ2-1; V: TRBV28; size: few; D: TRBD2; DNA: TGTGCCAGCAGCCCAGCGGGAGGGCTCTACAATGAGCAGTTCTTC; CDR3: CASSPAGGLYNEQFF
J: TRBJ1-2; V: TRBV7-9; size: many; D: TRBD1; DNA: TGTGCCAGCAGTCAGTCGGGACAGGGGTTCATCGGCTACACCTTC; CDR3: CASSQSGQGFIGYTF
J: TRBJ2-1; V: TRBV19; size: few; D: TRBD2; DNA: TGTGCCAGTACGCAGCGGGAGGTTGGTGAGCAGTTCTTC; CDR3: CASTQREVGEQFF
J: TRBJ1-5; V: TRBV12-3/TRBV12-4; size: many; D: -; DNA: TGTGCCAGCAGTACACAGGAAAATCAGCCCCAGCATTTT; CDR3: CASSTQENQPQHF
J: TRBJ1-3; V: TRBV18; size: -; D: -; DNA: TGTGCCAGCTCACCGTCCAGGGGTGTTGGAGACACCATATATTTT; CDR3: CASSPSRGVGDTIYF
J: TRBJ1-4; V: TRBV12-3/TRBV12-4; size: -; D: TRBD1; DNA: TGTGCCAGCAGTTACGTGACAGGGGGCGAAAAACTGTTTTTT; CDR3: CASSYVTGGEKLFF
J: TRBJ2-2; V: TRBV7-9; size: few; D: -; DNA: TGTGCCAGCATACCCGGGGGCTGGACCGGGGAGCTGTTTTTT; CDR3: CASIPGGWTGELFF
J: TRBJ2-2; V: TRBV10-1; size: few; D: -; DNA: TGCGCCAGCAGTGTAAGGGCAGCCGGGGAGCTGTTTTTT; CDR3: CASSVRAAGELFF
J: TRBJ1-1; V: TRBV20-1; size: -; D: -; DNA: TGCAGTGCTAGAGACTCAGGGGCCACTGAAGCTTTCTTT; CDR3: CSARDSGATEAFF
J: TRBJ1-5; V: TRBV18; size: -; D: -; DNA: TGTGTCAGCTCACCAAGCGGGGGATGGGGACAGCCCCAGCATTTT; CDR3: CVSSPSGGWGQPQHF
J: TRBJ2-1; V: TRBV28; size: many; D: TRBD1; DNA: TGTGCCAGCCGGGGACAGGTTTACAATGAGCAGTTCTTC; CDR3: CASRGQVYNEQFF
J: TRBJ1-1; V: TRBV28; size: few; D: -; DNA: TGTGCCAGCAATACGTGGAGTGGCTCTGAAGCTTTCTTT; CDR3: CASNTWSGSEAFF
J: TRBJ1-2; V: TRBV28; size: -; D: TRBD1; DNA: TGTGCCAGCAGCGTTACGGGACAGGGGGCCGATGGCTACACCTTC; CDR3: CASSVTGQGADGYTF
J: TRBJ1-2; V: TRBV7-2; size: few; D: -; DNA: TGTGCCAGCAGCTTGGGACCCACAGAGCTTAACTATGGCTACACCTTC; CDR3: CASSLGPTELNYGYTF
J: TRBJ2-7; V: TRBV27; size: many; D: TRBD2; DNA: TGTGCCAGCAGTTCTTACTCGGGACTAGCGGGACCCGAGCAGTACTTC; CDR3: CASSSYSGLAGPEQYF
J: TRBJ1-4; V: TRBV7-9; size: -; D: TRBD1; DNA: TGTGCCAGCAGCTCCGACAGGGAGGTAGGAAAACTGTTTTTT; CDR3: CASSSDREVGKLFF
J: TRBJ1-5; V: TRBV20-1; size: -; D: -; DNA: TGCAGTGCTAGTCCAGCTCAGGGCAATCAGCCCCAGCATTTT; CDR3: CSASPAQGNQPQHF
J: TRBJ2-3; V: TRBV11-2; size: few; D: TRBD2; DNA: TGTGCCAGCAGCTCCCTAGGGACTAGCGGGAGGCCGACGATCGGCACAGATACGCAGTATTTT; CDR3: CASSSLGTSGRPTIGTDTQYF
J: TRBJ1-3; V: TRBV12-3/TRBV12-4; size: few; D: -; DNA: TGTGCCAGCAGTCCATACCCGGGAGCCCTTCCTGGAAACACCATATATTTT; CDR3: CASSPYPGALPGNTIYF
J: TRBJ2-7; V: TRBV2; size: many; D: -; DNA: TGTGCCAGCAGTGAAGATGGCAGGGGTTACGAGCAGTACTTC; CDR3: CASSEDGRGYEQYF